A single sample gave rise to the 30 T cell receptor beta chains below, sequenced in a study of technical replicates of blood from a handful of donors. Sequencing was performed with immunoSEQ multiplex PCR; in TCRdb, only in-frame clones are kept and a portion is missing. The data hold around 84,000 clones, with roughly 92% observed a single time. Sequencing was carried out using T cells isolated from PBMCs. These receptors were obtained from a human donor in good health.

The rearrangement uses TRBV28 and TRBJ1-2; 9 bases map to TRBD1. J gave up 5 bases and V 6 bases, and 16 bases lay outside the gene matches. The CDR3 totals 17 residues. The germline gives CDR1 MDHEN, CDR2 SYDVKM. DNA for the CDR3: TGTGCCAGCAGACGATTAGGGGGCTGGGGGACAGGGTATGGCTACACCTTC. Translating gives CASRRLGGWGTGYGYTF.

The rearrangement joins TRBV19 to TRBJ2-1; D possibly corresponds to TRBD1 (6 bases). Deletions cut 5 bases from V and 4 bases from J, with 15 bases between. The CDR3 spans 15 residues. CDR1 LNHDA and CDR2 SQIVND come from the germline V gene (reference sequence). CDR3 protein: CASSDPGHLYNEQFF. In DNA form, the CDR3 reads TGTGCCAGTAGTGATCCGGGACACCTATACAATGAGCAGTTCTTC.

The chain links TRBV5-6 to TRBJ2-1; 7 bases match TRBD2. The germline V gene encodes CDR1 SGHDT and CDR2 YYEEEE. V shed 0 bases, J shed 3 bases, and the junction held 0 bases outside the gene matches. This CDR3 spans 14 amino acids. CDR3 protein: CASSLGGGYNEQFF. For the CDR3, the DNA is TGTGCCAGCAGCTTGGGGGGGGGCTACAATGAGCAGTTCTTC.

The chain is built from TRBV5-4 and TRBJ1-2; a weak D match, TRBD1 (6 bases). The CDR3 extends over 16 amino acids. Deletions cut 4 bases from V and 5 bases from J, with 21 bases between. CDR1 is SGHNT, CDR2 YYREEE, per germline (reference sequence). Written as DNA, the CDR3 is TGTGCCAGCAGCCTGATGGGGGGGCAAGTTCGTTATGGCTACACCTTC. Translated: CASSLMGGQVRYGYTF.

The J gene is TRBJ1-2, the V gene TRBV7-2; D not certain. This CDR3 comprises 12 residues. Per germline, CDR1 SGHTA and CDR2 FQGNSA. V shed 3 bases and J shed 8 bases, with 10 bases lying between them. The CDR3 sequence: CASSFRFEGYTF. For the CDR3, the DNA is TGTGCCAGCAGCTTTCGGTTTGAAGGCTACACCTTC.

The chain's CDR3 is CASSLTGGNYGYTF. CDR3 coding DNA: TGCGCCAGCAGCTTGACAGGGGGAAACTATGGCTACACCTTC. V is TRBV5-1 and J is TRBJ1-2, with 8 bases matching TRBD1. Germline-derived CDR1 and CDR2 are SGHRS and YFSETQ. The junction had 1 base not matched to a gene; V was cut back by 1 base and J by 2 bases. The CDR3 runs 14 residues. Filled out from reference TRBV5-1 and TRBJ1-2, the complete variable domain reads KAGVTQTPRYLIKTRGQQVTLSCSPISGHRSVSWYQQTPGQGLQFLFEYFSETQRNKGNFPGRFSGRQFSNSRSEMNVSTLELGDSALYLCASSLTGGNYGYTFGSGTRLTVV.

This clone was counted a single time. As DNA, the CDR3 is TGTGCCAGCAGTTCCGTACTAGCGACTGGCGAGACCCAGTACTTC. It is translated as CASSSVLATGETQYF. The genes are TRBV28 and TRBJ2-5, with 7 bases that match TRBD2. CDR3 length: 15 amino acids. CDR1 is MDHEN, CDR2 SYDVKM, per germline. V lost 4 bases, J lost 5 bases, and 10 bases stayed unmatched.

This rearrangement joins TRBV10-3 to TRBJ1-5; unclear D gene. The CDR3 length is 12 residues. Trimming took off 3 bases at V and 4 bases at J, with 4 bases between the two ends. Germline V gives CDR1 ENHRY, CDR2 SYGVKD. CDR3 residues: CAISDRNQPQHF. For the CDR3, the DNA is TGTGCCATCAGTGATCGGAATCAGCCCCAGCATTTT.

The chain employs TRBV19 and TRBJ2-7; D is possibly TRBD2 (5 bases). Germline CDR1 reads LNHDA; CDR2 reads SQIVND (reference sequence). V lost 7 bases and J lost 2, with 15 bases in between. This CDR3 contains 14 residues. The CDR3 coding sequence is TGTGCCAGTACCCCAGAGGGCGACACCTACGAGCAGTACTTC. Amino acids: CASTPEGDTYEQYF. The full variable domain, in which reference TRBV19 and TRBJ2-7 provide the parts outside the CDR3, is DGGITQSPKYLFRKEGQNVTLSCEQNLNHDAMYWYRQDPGQGLRLIYYSQIVNDFQKGDIAEGYSVSREKKESFPLTVTSAQKNPTAFYLCASTPEGDTYEQYFGPGTRLTVT.

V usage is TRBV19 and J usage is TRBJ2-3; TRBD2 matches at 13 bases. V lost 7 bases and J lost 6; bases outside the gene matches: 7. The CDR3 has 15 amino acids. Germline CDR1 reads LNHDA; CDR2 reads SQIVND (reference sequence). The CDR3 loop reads CASTPGLAGADTQYF. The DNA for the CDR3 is TGTGCCAGTACCCCAGGACTAGCGGGGGCGGATACGCAGTATTTT.

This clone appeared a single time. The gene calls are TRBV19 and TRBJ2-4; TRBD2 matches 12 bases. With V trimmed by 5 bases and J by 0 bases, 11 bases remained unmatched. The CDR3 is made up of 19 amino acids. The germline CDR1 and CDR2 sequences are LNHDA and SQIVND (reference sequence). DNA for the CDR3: TGTGCCAGTAGTCCTCGAGGGACTAGCGGGCAGCTAGCCAAAAACATTCAGTACTTC. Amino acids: CASSPRGTSGQLAKNIQYF. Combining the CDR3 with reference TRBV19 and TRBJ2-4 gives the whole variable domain DGGITQSPKYLFRKEGQNVTLSCEQNLNHDAMYWYRQDPGQGLRLIYYSQIVNDFQKGDIAEGYSVSREKKESFPLTVTSAQKNPTAFYLCASSPRGTSGQLAKNIQYFGAGTRLSVL.

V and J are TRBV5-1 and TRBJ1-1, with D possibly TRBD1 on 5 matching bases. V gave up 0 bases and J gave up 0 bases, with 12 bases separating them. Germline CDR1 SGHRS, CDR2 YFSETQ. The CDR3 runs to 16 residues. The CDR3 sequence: CASSLGRTTVNTEAFF. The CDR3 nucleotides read TGCGCCAGCAGCTTGGGCAGGACGACAGTGAACACTGAAGCTTTCTTT.

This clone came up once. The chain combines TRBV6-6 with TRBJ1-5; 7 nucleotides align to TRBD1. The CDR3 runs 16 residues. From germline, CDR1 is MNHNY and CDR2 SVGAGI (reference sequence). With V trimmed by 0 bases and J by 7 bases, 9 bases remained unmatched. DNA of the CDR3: TGTGCCAGCAGTTACTCGGGACAGCCAAACAACCAGCCCCAGCATTTT. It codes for CASSYSGQPNNQPQHF.

For the CDR3, the DNA is TGTGCCAGCAGTGGGCCTGGGACTAGCAACAATGAGCAGTTCTTC. This encodes CASSGPGTSNNEQFF. This chain uses TRBV6-1 with TRBJ2-1; 9 positions match TRBD2. Per germline, CDR1 MNHNS and CDR2 SASEGT. CDR3 length: 15 residues. The V segment lost 4 bases and the J segment 5 bases; nucleotides outside the gene matches: 6.

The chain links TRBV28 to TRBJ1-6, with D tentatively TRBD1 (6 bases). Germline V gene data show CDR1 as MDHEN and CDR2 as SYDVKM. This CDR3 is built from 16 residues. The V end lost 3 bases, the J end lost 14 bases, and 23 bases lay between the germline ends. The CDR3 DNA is TGTGCCAGCAGTTTTTATCGGTTTCGGGGGGGCGGAACCCTCCACTTT. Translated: CASSFYRFRGGGTLHF. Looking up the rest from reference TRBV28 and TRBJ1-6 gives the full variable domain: DVKVTQSSRYLVKRTGEKVFLECVQDMDHENMFWYRQDPGLGLRLIYFSYDVKMKEKGDIPEGYSVSREKKERFSLILESASTNQTSMYLCASSFYRFRGGGTLHFGNGTRLTVT.

The chain's CDR3 is CASGSGTTYNEQFF. CDR3 in DNA: TGTGCTAGTGGTTCTGGGACTACTTACAATGAGCAGTTCTTC. This chain uses TRBV12-5 with TRBJ2-1; TRBD2 matches 7 bases. There are 14 residues in the CDR3. With 4 bases clipped from V and 4 bases from J, the junction kept 4 bases outside the gene matches. Germline CDR1 LGHNT, CDR2 FRNRAP. Filled out from reference TRBV12-5 and TRBJ2-1, the complete variable domain reads DARVTQTPRHKVTEMGQEVTMRCQPILGHNTVFWYRQTMMQGLELLAYFRNRAPLDDSGMPKDRFSAEMPDATLATLKIQPSEPRDSAVYFCASGSGTTYNEQFFGPGTRLTVL.

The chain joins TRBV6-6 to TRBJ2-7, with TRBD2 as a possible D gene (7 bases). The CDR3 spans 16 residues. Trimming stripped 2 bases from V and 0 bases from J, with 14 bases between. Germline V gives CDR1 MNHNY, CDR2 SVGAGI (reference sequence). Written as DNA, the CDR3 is TGTGCCAGCAGTTACGCAATGGGGGGGCACTCCTACGAGCAGTACTTC. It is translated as CASSYAMGGHSYEQYF.

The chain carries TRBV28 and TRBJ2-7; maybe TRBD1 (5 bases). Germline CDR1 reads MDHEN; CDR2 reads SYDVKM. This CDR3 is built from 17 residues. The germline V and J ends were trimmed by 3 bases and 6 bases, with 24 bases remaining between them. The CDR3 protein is CASSFSPRQGQFAEQYF. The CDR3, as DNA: TGTGCCAGCAGTTTTTCCCCTAGGCAGGGCCAATTTGCCGAGCAGTACTTC.

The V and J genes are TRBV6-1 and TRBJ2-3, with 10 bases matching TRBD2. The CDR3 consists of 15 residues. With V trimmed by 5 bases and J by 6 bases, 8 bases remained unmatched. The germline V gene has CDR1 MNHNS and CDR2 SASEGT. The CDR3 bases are TGTGCCAGCAGTCGAGCGGGGGGGGTCGGGGATACGCAGTATTTT. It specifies CASSRAGGVGDTQYF.

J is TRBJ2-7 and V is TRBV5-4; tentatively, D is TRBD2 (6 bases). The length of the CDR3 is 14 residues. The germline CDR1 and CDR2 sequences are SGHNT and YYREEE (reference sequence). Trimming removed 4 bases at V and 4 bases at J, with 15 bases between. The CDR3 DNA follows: TGTGCCAGCAGCCCAGCGGGCGGTCGTTACGAGCAGTACTTC. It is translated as CASSPAGGRYEQYF. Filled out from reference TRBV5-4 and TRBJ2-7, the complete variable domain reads ETGVTQSPTHLIKTRGQQVTLRCSSQSGHNTVSWYQQALGQGPQFIFQYYREEENGRGNFPPRFSGLQFPNYSSELNVNALELDDSALYLCASSPAGGRYEQYFGPGTRLTVT.

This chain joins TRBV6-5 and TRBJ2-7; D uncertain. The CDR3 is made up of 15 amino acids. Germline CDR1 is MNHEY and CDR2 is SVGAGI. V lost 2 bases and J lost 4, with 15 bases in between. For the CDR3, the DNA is TGTGCCAGCAGTTACGGCCAGGCCCTACTGTACGAGCAGTACTTC. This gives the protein CASSYGQALLYEQYF.

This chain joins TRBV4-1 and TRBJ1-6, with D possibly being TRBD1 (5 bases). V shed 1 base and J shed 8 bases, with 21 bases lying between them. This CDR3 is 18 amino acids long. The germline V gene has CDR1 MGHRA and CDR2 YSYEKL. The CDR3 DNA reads TGCGCCAGCAGCCAAGTTTTGGGGGGGTTGGTTTGGGATTCACCCCTCCACTTT. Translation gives CASSQVLGGLVWDSPLHF.

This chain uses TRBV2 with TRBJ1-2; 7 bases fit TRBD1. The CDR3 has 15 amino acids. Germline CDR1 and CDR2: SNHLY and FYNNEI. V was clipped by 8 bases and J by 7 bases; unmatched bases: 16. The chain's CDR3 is CASEGGQPRGFGYTF. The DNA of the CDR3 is TGTGCCAGCGAGGGGGGACAGCCCCGAGGGTTTGGCTACACCTTC. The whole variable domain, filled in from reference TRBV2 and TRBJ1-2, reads EPEVTQTPSHQVTQMGQEVILRCVPISNHLYFYWYRQILGQKVEFLVSFYNNEISEKSEIFDDQFSVERPDGSNFTLKIRSTKLEDSAMYFCASEGGQPRGFGYTFGSGTRLTVV.

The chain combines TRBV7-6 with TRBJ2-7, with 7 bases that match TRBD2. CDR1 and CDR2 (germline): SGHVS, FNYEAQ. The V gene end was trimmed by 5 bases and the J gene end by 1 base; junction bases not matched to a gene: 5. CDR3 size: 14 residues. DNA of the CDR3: TGTGCCAGCAGCGTCGCGGGGGAATCCTACGAGCAGTACTTC. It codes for CASSVAGESYEQYF.

The CDR3 sequence: CASSLEAGTTEQYF. The CDR3 DNA is TGCGCCAGCAGCTTGGAGGCAGGGACTACCGAGCAGTACTTC. This chain links TRBV5-1 with TRBJ2-7, with 7 nucleotides matching TRBD2. The CDR3 sequence is 14 residues long. From germline, CDR1 is SGHRS and CDR2 YFSETQ. J gave up 6 bases and V 0 bases, and 6 bases lay outside the gene matches.

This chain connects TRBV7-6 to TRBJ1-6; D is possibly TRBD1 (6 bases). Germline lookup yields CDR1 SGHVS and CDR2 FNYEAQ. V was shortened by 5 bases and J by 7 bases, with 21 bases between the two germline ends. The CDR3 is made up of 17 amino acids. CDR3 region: CASSLHHSRQGNSPLHF. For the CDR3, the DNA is TGTGCCAGCAGCCTACACCATTCGCGCCAGGGGAATTCACCCCTCCACTTT.

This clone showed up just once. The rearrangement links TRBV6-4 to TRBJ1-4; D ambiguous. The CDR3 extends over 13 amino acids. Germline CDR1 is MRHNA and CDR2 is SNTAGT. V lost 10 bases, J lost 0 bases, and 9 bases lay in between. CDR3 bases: TGTGCCACCACGGTCTCAACTAATGAAAAACTGTTTTTT. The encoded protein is CATTVSTNEKLFF.

The chain's CDR3 is CASSEAGGPHSPLHF. DNA for the CDR3: TGTGCCAGCAGTGAAGCGGGGGGGCCTCACTCACCCCTCCACTTT. The rearrangement links TRBV6-1 to TRBJ1-6; TRBD1 might be the D (6 bases). Germline V gives CDR1 MNHNS, CDR2 SASEGT. V shed 0 bases and J shed 10 bases, with 13 bases lying between them. The CDR3 consists of 15 residues.

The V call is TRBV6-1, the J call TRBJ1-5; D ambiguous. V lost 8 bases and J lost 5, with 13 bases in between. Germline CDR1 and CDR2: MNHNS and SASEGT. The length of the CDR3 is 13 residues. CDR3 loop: CASGYGGYQPQHF. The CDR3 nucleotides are TGTGCCAGCGGCTACGGAGGTTATCAGCCCCAGCATTTT.

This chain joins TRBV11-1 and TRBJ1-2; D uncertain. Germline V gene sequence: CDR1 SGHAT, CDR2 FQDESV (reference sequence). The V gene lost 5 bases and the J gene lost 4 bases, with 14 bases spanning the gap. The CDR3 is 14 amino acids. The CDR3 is CASSISRSRYGYTF. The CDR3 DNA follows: TGTGCCAGCAGCATCAGCAGGTCCCGCTATGGCTACACCTTC.